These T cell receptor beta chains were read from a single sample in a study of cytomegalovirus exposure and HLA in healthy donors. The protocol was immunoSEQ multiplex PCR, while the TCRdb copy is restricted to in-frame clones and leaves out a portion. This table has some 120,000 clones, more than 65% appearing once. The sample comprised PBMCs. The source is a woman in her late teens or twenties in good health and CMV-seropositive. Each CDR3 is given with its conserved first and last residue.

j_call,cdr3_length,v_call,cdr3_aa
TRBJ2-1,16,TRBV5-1,CASSLVGGASYNEQFF
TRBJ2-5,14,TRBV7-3,CASSLNGGQETQYF
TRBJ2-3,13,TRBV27,CASRAAGADTQYF
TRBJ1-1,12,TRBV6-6,CASSRVNTEAFF
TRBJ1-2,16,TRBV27,CASSATSKGINYGYTF
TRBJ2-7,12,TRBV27,CASSHTGGPPYF
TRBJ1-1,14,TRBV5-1,CASSPEAFSTEAFF
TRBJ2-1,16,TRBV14,CASSQDRIGAYNEQFF
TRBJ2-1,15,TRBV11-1,CASSRPGLDYNEQFF
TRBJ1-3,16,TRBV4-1,CASSQPTGDSGNTIYF
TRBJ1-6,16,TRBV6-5,CASSYVLSSYNSPLHF
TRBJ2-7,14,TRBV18,CASSPLQGSYEQYF
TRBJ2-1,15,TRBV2,CASSEQGGLYNEQFF
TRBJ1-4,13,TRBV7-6,CASSQGAGEKLFF
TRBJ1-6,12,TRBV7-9,CASTTENSPLHF
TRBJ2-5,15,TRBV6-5,CASSYSQGSLETQYF
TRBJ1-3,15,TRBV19,CASSPGTGAGNTIYF
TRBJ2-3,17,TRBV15,CATSNRPGQGVQDTQYF
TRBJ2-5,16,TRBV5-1,CASSLGLAGAGETQYF
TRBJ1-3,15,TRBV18,CASSPEDSEGNTIYF
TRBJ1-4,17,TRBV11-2,CASSLIGQGLDNEKLFF
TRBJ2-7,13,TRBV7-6,CASSSSGSYEQYF
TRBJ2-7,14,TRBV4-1,CASSQGDRAYEQYF
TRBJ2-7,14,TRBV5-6,CASSEIGGRDEQYF
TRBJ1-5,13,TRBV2,CASRTEGDQPQHF
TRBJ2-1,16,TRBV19,CASSPRDRGNYNEQFF